A single sample is the source of the 11 T cell receptor beta chains below, sequenced in a study of T cell responses to AZD1222 COVID-19 vaccine. Produced via immunoSEQ multiplex PCR; TCRdb's table is partial and in-frame only. The sample consists of more than 100,000 clones, around 86% of them appearing once. The sequenced sample was peripheral blood, obtained on day 0 of AZD1222 vaccination. The receptor source for this set is an adult in good health.

The chain has TRBV7-2 and TRBJ1-1; unclear D gene. The CDR3 is 15 amino acids. V was shortened by 2 bases and J by 4 bases, with 14 bases between the two germline ends. Per the germline V gene, CDR1 is SGHTA and CDR2 is FQGNSA. The CDR3 loop is CASSLYGFSSTEAFF. In DNA, the CDR3 is TGTGCCAGCAGCTTATATGGTTTTAGTAGCACTGAAGCTTTCTTT.

V usage is TRBV27 and J usage is TRBJ1-6; 9 nucleotides align to TRBD1. V was pared by 1 base and J by 13 bases, with 8 bases of the junction left unmatched. CDR3 length equals 15 residues. In germline, CDR1 is MNHEY, CDR2 SMNVEV (reference sequence). CDR3 residues: CASSLWTGELSPLHF. In DNA form, the CDR3 reads TGTGCCAGCAGTTTATGGACAGGGGAGTTATCCCCCCTCCACTTT.

The genes are TRBV11-2 and TRBJ2-7, with 8 positions matching TRBD2. Losses at the gene ends were 3 bases for V and 3 bases for J; bases not matched to a gene: 7. The CDR3 has 15 amino acids. Germline V gene lookup returns CDR1 SGHAT and CDR2 FQNNGV. The CDR3 bases are TGTGCCAGCAGCTTGGGGGCAGCGGGGGTCTACGAGCAGTACTTC. Its translation: CASSLGAAGVYEQYF.

The genes are TRBV6-6 and TRBJ2-6; D may correspond to TRBD1 or TRBD2 (5 bases each). Germline CDR1 reads MNHNY; CDR2 reads SVGAGI (reference sequence). Deletions cut 3 bases from V and 2 bases from J, with 8 bases between. CDR3 length: 15 residues. The CDR3 region has the DNA TGTGCCAGCAGTTATCAGGGAGCTGGGGCCAACGTCCTGACTTTC. Translated: CASSYQGAGANVLTF.

This chain uses TRBV4-1 with TRBJ1-1; TRBD1 might be the D (6 bases). V lost 0 bases to trimming and J lost 2 bases, with 7 bases between them. CDR3 length equals 14 residues. CDR1 is MGHRA, CDR2 YSYEKL, per germline. In DNA, the CDR3 is TGCGCCAGCAGCCAAGACAGGGGAAACACTGAAGCTTTCTTT. Translating it yields CASSQDRGNTEAFF.

The V and J genes are TRBV4-3 and TRBJ2-3, with D unclear. The CDR3 is made up of 14 amino acids. In germline, CDR1 is LGHNA, CDR2 YSLEER. Between the trimmed V and J ends, which lost 1 base and 1 base, there was a span of 6 bases. The CDR3 sequence is CASSQAGRTDTQYF. CDR3 sequence (DNA): TGCGCCAGCAGCCAAGCGGGTCGCACAGATACGCAGTATTTT.

The chain links TRBV11-3 to TRBJ2-3; TRBD1 might be the D (6 bases). Looked up from germline, CDR1 is SGHNT and CDR2 is YENEEA. The CDR3 runs to 16 residues. The V gene lost 4 bases and the J gene lost 1 base, with 15 bases spanning the gap. The CDR3 loop is CASSSNRDGGTDTQYF. The CDR3 DNA is TGTGCCAGCAGCTCTAACAGGGATGGTGGCACAGATACGCAGTATTTT.

The chain is built from TRBV5-1 and TRBJ2-3; 7 bases fit TRBD2. Looked up from germline, CDR1 is SGHRS and CDR2 is YFSETQ. The CDR3 has 18 amino acids. V was pared by 1 base and J by 4 bases, with 15 bases of the junction left unmatched. DNA for the CDR3: TGCGCCAGCAGCTTGTGGAGTACCTCCGCGGGGGAGGCAGATACGCAGTATTTT. Protein: CASSLWSTSAGEADTQYF.

This rearrangement joins TRBV6-5 to TRBJ2-7; TRBD2 aligns across 12 bases. V was pared by 6 bases and J by 0 bases, with 3 bases of the junction left unmatched. The germline V gene encodes CDR1 MNHEY and CDR2 SVGAGI. CDR3 length: 15 amino acids. DNA of the CDR3: TGTGCCAGCAGCACACTAGCGGGGGGCTCCTACGAGCAGTACTTC. It translates to CASSTLAGGSYEQYF.

V is TRBV5-6 and J is TRBJ1-2, with 10 bases lining up with TRBD1. The length of the CDR3 is 15 residues. Germline V CDR1 and CDR2: SGHDT, YYEEEE. V was clipped by 4 bases and J by 0 bases; unmatched bases: 3. The CDR3 DNA is TGTGCCAGCAGCAGTGGGACAGGGGCTAACTATGGCTACACCTTC. Translating gives CASSSGTGANYGYTF.

This chain connects TRBV14 to TRBJ1-2, with 7 nucleotides matching TRBD1. The V gene's germline CDR1 is SGHDN and CDR2 FVKESK. Germline trimming cut 0 bases from V and 7 bases from J; bases unmatched to any gene: 14. This CDR3 contains 17 residues. CDR3 DNA: TGTGCCAGCAGCCAAGATCGCAGGGCCAGGGGGGGTAGTGGCTACACCTTC. As protein: CASSQDRRARGGSGYTF.